The clone carrying this T cell receptor beta chain was recorded many times. Its antigen is not identified. The germline V gene has CDR1 MNHEY and CDR2 SMNVEV (reference sequence). Trimming removed 10 bases at V and 5 bases at J, with 17 bases between. This CDR3 has 13 amino acids. The CDR3 regions of TCR beta were amplified from RNA transcripts. First-round RT-PCR of the TCR CDR3 relied on the HTBI primer set. TCRdb reanalysed the multiplex PCR reads using MiXCR and keeps one entry per CDR3 protein. The sample gives approximately 410,000 distinct CDR3 sequences, under 15% of which show up once; about 12% is in the top ten. This sample is part of a study of T cells in Graves' hyperthyroidism and ophthalmopathy. On the study more broadly: Peripheral blood was collected at initial diagnosis, before any treatment. Study-wide points: The majority of expanded thyroid clonotypes above 0.001 also appeared in blood.

Each ophthalmopathy patient scored at least 3 on the Clinical Activity Score and at least 4 on NOSPECS grade, with duration under 3 months. The diagnoses drew upon clinical symptoms, serum thyroxine and TRAb, thyroid ultrasound and orbital computed tomography. The rearrangement joins TRBV27 to TRBJ1-2, with D perhaps TRBD1 (6 bases). Sample: blood. The TCR comes from a young man with Graves' ophthalmopathy. The CDR3 spells CATGARGGYGYTF. The CDR3 region has the DNA TGTGCCACCGGGGCCAGGGGAGGGTATGGCTACACCTTC.